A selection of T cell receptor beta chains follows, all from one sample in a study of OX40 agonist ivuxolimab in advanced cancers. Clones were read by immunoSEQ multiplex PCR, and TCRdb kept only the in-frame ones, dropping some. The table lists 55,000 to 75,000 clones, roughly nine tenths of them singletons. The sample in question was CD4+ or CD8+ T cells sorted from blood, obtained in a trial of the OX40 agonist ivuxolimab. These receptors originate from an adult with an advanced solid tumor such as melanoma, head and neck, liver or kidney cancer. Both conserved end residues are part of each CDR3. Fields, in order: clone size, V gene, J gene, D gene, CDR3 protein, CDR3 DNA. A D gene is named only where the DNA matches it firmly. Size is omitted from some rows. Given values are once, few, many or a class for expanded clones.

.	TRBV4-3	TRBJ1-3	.	CASSQDIAGNTIYF	TGCGCCAGCAGCCAAGATATAGCGGGAAACACCATATATTTT
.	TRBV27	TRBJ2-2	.	CASSQTTGELFF	TGTGCCAGCAGTCAGACAACCGGGGAGCTGTTTTTT
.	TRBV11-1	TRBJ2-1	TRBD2	CASSPGDSGRAVNEQFF	TGTGCCAGCAGTCCCGGGGATAGCGGGAGGGCCGTCAATGAGCAGTTCTTC
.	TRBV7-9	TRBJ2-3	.	CASSSLPTDTQYF	TGTGCCAGCAGCTCTCTCCCCACAGATACGCAGTATTTT
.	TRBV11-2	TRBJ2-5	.	CASSLSLQETQYF	TGTGCCAGCAGCTTGTCCCTCCAAGAGACCCAGTACTTC
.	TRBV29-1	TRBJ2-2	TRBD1	CSVTGVAGELFF	TGCAGCGTGACAGGGGTCGCCGGGGAGCTGTTTTTT
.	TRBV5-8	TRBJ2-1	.	CASSLRRAEQFF	TGTGCCAGCAGCTTGCGTCGCGCTGAGCAGTTCTTC
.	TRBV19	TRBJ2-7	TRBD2	CASSMSGTSTYEQYF	TGTGCCAGTAGTATGTCCGGGACTAGCACCTACGAGCAGTACTTC
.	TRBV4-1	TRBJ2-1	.	CASSQEEGRVNEQFF	TGCGCCAGCAGCCAAGAGGAGGGCCGGGTCAATGAGCAGTTCTTC
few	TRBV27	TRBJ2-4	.	CASSPRGAGNIQYF	TGTGCCAGCAGTCCCCGGGGGGCCGGAAACATTCAGTACTTC
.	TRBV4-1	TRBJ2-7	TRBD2	CASSILAGGTPAYEQYF	TGCGCCAGCAGCATACTAGCGGGAGGCACCCCCGCCTACGAGCAGTACTTC
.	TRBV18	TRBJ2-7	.	CASSPRAGQLSYEQYF	TGTGCCAGCTCCCCCAGGGCGGGCCAACTCTCCTACGAGCAGTACTTC
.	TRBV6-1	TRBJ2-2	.	CASSERVGSGELFF	TGTGCCAGCAGTGAGAGGGTAGGGTCCGGGGAGCTGTTTTTT
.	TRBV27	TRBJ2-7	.	CASSYGVIYEQYF	TGTGCCAGCAGTTACGGGGTCATCTACGAGCAGTACTTC
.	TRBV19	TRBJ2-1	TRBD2	CASTQTAGGAYNEQFF	TGTGCCAGTACCCAGACCGCGGGAGGAGCCTACAATGAGCAGTTCTTC
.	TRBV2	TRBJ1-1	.	CASSGQPMNTEAFF	TGTGCCAGCAGTGGCCAGCCAATGAACACTGAAGCTTTCTTT
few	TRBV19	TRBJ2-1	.	CASSAGPSSYNEQFF	TGTGCCAGTAGTGCAGGGCCCAGCTCCTACAATGAGCAGTTCTTC
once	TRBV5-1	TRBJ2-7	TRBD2	CASSSTSGSPYEQYF	TGCGCCAGCAGCTCGACTAGCGGGAGTCCCTACGAGCAGTACTTC
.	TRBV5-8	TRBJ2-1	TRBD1	CASIPIPLSGQAGNEQFF	TGTGCCAGCATTCCCATCCCCCTCTCGGGACAGGCTGGAAATGAGCAGTTCTTC
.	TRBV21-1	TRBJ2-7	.	CASSKWIAGGLTYEQYF	TGTGCCAGCAGCAAATGGATTGCGGGAGGGCTAACCTACGAGCAGTACTTC
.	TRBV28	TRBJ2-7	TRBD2	CASTPGVLAGLYEQYF	TGTGCCAGCACTCCAGGGGTGCTAGCGGGCCTCTACGAGCAGTACTTC
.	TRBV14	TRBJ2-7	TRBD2	CASSLQPGLGGYEQYF	TGTGCCAGCAGCCTCCAGCCGGGACTAGGCGGATACGAGCAGTACTTC
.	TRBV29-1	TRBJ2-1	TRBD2	CSVYIAGSDEQFF	TGCAGCGTTTATATAGCGGGAAGCGATGAGCAGTTCTTC
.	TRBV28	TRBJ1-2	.	CASRPPGAWGYTF	TGTGCCAGCAGACCCCCAGGGGCCTGGGGCTACACCTTC
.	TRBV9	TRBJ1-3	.	CASQRGTGNTIYF	TGTGCCAGCCAGAGGGGAACTGGAAACACCATATATTTT
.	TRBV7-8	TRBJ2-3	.	CASSYTRLVGSDTQYF	TGTGCCAGCAGCTACACTCGACTAGTCGGCTCAGATACGCAGTATTTT
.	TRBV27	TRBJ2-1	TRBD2	CASSYSGRAENEQFF	TGTGCCAGCAGCTACAGCGGGAGGGCCGAAAATGAGCAGTTCTTC
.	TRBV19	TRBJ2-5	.	CASSMWSSGEWETQYF	TGTGCCAGTAGTATGTGGAGTAGCGGAGAGTGGGAGACCCAGTACTTC
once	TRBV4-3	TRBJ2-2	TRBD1	CASSPGTGGFTGELFF	TGCGCCAGCAGCCCCGGGACAGGGGGCTTTACCGGGGAGCTGTTTTTT
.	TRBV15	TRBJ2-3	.	CATSRLGGTDTQYF	TGTGCCACCAGCAGATTGGGAGGCACAGATACGCAGTATTTT
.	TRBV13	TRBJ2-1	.	CASSLALGGPLNEQFF	TGTGCCAGCAGCTTAGCCCTCGGAGGGCCCTTGAATGAGCAGTTCTTC
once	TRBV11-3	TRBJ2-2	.	CASSPGTGELFF	TGTGCCAGCAGCCCCGGGACCGGGGAGCTGTTTTTT
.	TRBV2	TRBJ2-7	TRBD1	CASRSGTGFEQYF	TGTGCCAGCAGGTCCGGGACAGGGTTCGAGCAGTACTTC
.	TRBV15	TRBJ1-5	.	CATSQDENNQPQHF	TGTGCCACCAGCCAGGACGAGAACAATCAGCCCCAGCATTTT
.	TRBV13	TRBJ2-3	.	CASSLDPDTQYF	TGTGCCAGCAGCTTAGATCCAGATACGCAGTATTTT
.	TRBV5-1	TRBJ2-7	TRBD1	CASSLGQGAIEQYF	TGCGCCAGCAGCTTGGGGCAGGGGGCAATTGAGCAGTACTTC
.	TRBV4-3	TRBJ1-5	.	CASSPGFNQPQHF	TGCGCCAGCAGCCCTGGGTTTAATCAGCCCCAGCATTTT
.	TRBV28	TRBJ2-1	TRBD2	CASSPPPGTGGSSYNEQFF	TGTGCCAGCAGTCCCCCCCCCGGGACTGGCGGGAGCTCCTACAATGAGCAGTTCTTC
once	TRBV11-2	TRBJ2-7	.	CASSPSTTREQYF	TGTGCCAGCAGCCCATCGACAACAAGGGAGCAGTACTTC
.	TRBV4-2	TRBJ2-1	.	CASSQDRGSSYNEQFF	TGTGCCAGCAGCCAAGATAGGGGGAGCTCCTACAATGAGCAGTTCTTC
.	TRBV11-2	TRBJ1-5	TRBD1	CASSLGDRADQPQHF	TGTGCCAGCAGCTTAGGGGACAGGGCGGATCAGCCCCAGCATTTT
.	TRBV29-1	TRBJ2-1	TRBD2	CSGDRREGTNEQFF	TGCAGCGGTGACCGACGGGAGGGGACGAATGAGCAGTTCTTC
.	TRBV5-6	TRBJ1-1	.	CASSFWNTEAFF	TGTGCCAGCAGCTTCTGGAACACTGAAGCTTTCTTT
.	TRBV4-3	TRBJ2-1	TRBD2	CASSQDRLAGAYNEQFF	TGCGCCAGCAGCCAAGATCGACTAGCGGGGGCCTACAATGAGCAGTTCTTC
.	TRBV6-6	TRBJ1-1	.	CASSYSERGSEAFF	TGTGCCAGCAGTTACTCGGAAAGGGGTTCTGAAGCTTTCTTT
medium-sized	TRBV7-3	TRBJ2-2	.	CASSSGPDTGELFF	TGTGCCAGCAGCTCAGGACCTGACACCGGGGAGCTGTTTTTT
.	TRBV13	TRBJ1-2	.	CASSYQTGLNYGYTF	TGTGCCAGCAGCTACCAAACAGGCCTCAACTATGGCTACACCTTC
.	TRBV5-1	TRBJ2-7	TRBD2	CASSLGAAGKNYEQYF	TGCGCCAGCAGCTTGGGTGCAGCGGGGAAAAATTACGAGCAGTACTTC
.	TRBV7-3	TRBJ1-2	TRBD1	CASSFGTGYGYTF	TGTGCCAGCAGCTTCGGGACAGGATATGGCTACACCTTC
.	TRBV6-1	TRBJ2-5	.	CASSEARGGLQETQYF	TGTGCCAGCAGTGAAGCGAGGGGGGGTTTACAAGAGACCCAGTACTTC
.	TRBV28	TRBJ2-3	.	CASDGGTVTRPSTDTQYF	TGTGCCAGCGACGGCGGCACAGTAACCCGTCCTAGCACAGATACGCAGTATTTT
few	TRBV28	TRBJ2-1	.	CASSPGWGPDEQFF	TGTGCCAGCAGCCCGGGATGGGGCCCGGATGAGCAGTTCTTC
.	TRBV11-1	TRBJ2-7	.	CASSFASTYEQYF	TGTGCCAGCAGCTTCGCCAGCACCTACGAGCAGTACTTC
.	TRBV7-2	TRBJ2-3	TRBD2	CASSSGLVVDTQYF	TGTGCCAGCAGCTCGGGACTAGTTGTAGATACGCAGTATTTT
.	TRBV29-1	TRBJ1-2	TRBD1	CSVARADRGDGYTF	TGCAGCGTTGCTCGGGCAGACAGGGGCGATGGCTACACCTTC